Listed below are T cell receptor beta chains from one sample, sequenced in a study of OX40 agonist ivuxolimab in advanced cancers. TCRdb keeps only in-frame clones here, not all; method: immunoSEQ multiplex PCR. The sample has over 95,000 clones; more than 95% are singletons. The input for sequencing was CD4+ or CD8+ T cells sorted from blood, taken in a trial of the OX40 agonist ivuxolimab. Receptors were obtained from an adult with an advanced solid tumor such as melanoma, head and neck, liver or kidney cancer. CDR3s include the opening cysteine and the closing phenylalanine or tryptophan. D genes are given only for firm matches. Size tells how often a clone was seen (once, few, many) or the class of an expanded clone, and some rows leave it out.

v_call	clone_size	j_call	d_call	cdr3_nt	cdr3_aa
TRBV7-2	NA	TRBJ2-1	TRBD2	TGTGCCAGCAGCTTAGAGGGTCTAGCGGTTAACAATGAGCAGTTCTTC	CASSLEGLAVNNEQFF
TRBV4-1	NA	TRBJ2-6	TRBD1	TGCGCCAGCAGCTCTGGGGGATTGACAGGGGATAGATCTGGGGCCAACGTCCTGACTTTC	CASSSGGLTGDRSGANVLTF
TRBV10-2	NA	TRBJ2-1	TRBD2	TGCGCCAGCAGCCCCCTAGCGGGGAGTCAGGATGAGCAGTTCTTC	CASSPLAGSQDEQFF
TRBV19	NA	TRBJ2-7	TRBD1	TGTGCCAGTAGTCCAAAGGGGGCTGCTTTTTACTACGAGCAGTACTTC	CASSPKGAAFYYEQYF
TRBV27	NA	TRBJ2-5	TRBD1	TGTGCCAGCAGTTCATGGACAGGTCTGGAGGAGACCCAGTACTTC	CASSSWTGLEETQYF
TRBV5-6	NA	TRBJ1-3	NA	TGTGCCAGCAGCCCGGGACGCCTGGGGTCAGGAAACACCATATATTTT	CASSPGRLGSGNTIYF
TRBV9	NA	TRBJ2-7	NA	TGTGCCAGCAGCGTAGATGGGGTCGCATACGAGCAGTACTTC	CASSVDGVAYEQYF
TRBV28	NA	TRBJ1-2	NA	TGTGCCAGCAGTTTCGGGGGGGACTACACCTTC	CASSFGGDYTF
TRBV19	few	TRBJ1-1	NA	TGTGCCAGTAGTACACAGGGTTGGACTGAAGCTTTCTTT	CASSTQGWTEAFF
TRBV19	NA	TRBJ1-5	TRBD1	TGTGCCACCGGGACAGGGGTGCAGCCCCAGCATTTT	CATGTGVQPQHF
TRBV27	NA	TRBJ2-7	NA	TGTGCCAGCAGCTCGGGCAGCTCCTACGAGCAGTACTTC	CASSSGSSYEQYF
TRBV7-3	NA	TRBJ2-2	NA	TGTGCCAGCAGCTTAGGAACGCCCGAGGTCTCGGCCGGGGAGCTGTTTTTT	CASSLGTPEVSAGELFF
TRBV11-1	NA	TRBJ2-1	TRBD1	TGTGCCAGCAGCTTAAGGGGGCCGATTAATGAGCAGTTCTTC	CASSLRGPINEQFF
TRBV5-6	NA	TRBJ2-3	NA	TGTGCCAGCAGCGTGGGTCCTTTGGTGACAGATACGCAGTATTTT	CASSVGPLVTDTQYF
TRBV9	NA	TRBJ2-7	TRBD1	TGTGCCAGCGGGACAGGGGACCTGGAGCAGTACTTC	CASGTGDLEQYF
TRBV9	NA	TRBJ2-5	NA	TGTGCCAGCAGCGTAGCCCCTCTACAAGAGACCCAGTACTTC	CASSVAPLQETQYF
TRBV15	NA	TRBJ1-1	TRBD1	TGTGCCACCGAAGACAGGGGAGCAGGGACTGAAGCTTTCTTT	CATEDRGAGTEAFF
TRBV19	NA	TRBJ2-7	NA	TGTGCCAGTAGTATACCCGACAGTCGGGAGCAGTACTTC	CASSIPDSREQYF
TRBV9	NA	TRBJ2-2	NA	TGTGCCAGCAGCGTCCATCGGGCCATCGCGAACACCGGGGAGCTGTTTTTT	CASSVHRAIANTGELFF
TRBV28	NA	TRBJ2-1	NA	TGTGCCAGCAGCCCCCACGATACAGAGGAGCAGTTCTTC	CASSPHDTEEQFF
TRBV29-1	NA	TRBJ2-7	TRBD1	TGCAGCGCCGGGACAGAGACCTACGAGCAGTACTTC	CSAGTETYEQYF
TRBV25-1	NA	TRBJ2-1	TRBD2	TGTGCCGGCGGGAGGGGAAATGAGCAGTTCTTC	CAGGRGNEQFF
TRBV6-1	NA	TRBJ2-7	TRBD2	TGTGCCAGCAACCCTAGTCCCAGCGGGGGAAACGAGCAGTACTTC	CASNPSPSGGNEQYF
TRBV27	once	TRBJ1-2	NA	TGTGCCAGCAGTTTAGCAGGACCTAACTATGGCTACACCTTC	CASSLAGPNYGYTF
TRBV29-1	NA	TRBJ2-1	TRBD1	TGCAGCGTTGTCGGGACAGGGAACAATGAGCAGTTCTTC	CSVVGTGNNEQFF
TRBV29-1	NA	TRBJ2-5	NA	TGCAGCGTTGAAGAGGGGACTGGGGAGACCCAGTACTTC	CSVEEGTGETQYF
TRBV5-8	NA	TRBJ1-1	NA	TGTGCCAGCAGCCGCTCGGCGGGGAACACTGAAGCTTTCTTT	CASSRSAGNTEAFF
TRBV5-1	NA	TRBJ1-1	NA	TGCGCCAGCAGCTTGGTTGACTGGTCAGACCGTAACCTTCCTGAAGCTTTCTTT	CASSLVDWSDRNLPEAFF
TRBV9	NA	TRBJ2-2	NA	TGTGCCAGCAGCGTAGGGACGAACACCGGGGAGCTGTTTTTT	CASSVGTNTGELFF
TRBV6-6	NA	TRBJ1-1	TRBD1	TGTGCCAGCGGCTTAGGACAGGGTAACACTGAAGCTTTCTTT	CASGLGQGNTEAFF
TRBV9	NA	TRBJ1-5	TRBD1	TGTGCCAGCAGCCAGGGGGGACAGCTCAATCAGCCCCAGCATTTT	CASSQGGQLNQPQHF
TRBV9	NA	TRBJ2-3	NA	TGTGCCAGCAGCGTAGCCGGGGCTACGGGAGATACGCAGTATTTT	CASSVAGATGDTQYF
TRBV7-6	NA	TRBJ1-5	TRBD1	TGTGCCAGCAGCCTACGACAGGGTAGCCAGCCCCAGCATTTT	CASSLRQGSQPQHF
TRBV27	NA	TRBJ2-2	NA	TGTGCCAGCGGCACCGGGGAGCTGTTTTTT	CASGTGELFF
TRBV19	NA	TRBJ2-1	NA	TGTGCCAGTAGTATCTCTGCGGAGAATGAGCAGTTCTTC	CASSISAENEQFF
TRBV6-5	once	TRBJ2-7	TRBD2	TGTGCCAGCTCTAGCGGGAGGGCCGACTACGAGCAGTACTTC	CASSSGRADYEQYF
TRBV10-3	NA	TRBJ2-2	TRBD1	TGTGCCATCAGTGAGGTGGGACAGTACACCGGGGAGCTGTTTTTT	CAISEVGQYTGELFF